This T cell receptor (beta chain) emerged from a study of T cell repertoires in cytomegalovirus infection. This clonotype was observed at least ten times. TCRdb called the reads again in MiXCR, with one record for every CDR3 protein. Among about 360,000 distinct CDR3 sequences listed, roughly 18% were seen once. This CDR3 is built from 16 residues. J gave up 2 bases and V 6 bases, and 9 bases lay outside the gene matches. This TCR was recovered from a human donor in good health (CMV status not recorded). Some clones in this sample may be carry-over from other donors' samples. The specimen was PBMCs. The chain links TRBV12-3 or TRBV12-4 to TRBJ1-5, with 8 bases aligning to TRBD1. CDR3 sequence (DNA): TGTGCCAGCAGCGGAAGACAGGGGACGGGCAATCAGCCCCAGCATTTT. Translated, it gives CASSGRQGTGNQPQHF.